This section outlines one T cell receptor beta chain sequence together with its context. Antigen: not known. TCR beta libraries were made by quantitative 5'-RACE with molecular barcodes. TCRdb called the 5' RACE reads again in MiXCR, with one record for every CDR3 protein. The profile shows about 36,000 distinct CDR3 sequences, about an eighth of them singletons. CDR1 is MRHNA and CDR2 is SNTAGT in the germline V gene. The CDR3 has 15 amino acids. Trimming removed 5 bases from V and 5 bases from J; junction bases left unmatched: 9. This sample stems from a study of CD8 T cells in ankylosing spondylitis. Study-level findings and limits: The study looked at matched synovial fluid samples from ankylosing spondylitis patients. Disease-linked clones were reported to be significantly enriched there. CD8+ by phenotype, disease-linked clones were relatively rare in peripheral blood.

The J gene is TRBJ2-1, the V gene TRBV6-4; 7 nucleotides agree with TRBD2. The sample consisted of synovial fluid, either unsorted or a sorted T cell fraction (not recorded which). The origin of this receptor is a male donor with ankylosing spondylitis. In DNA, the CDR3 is TGTGCCAGCAGTCCTACTAGCGTGGAGGACAATGAGCAGTTCTTC. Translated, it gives CASSPTSVEDNEQFF.